This T cell receptor (beta chain) was found in a study of PD-1 blockade in classical Hodgkin lymphoma. Regarding time point: cycle 4 day 1 (C4D1), after more than five weeks of nivolumab. Autologous stem cell transplantation was followed by relapse in every patient, and brentuximab vedotin exposure varied. Reported best responses ranged across complete response, partial response or progressive disease. Overall study results and limits: Compared with healthy donors, newly diagnosed patients reportedly showed lower baseline TCR diversity. Exclusion covered patients beginning nivolumab under 1 year post-ASCT. The CD4+ diversity rise by C4D1 was clearest in complete responders.

Sequencing used immunoSEQ multiplex PCR; TCRdb keeps in-frame clones, though not all of them. The table shows some 93,000 clones, with about 83% occurring only once. For this clone: Its antigen is as yet unknown.

This sequence originates from a human donor with classical Hodgkin lymphoma. The source material was peripheral blood mononuclear cells (PBMCs), sampled before the fourth cycle of nivolumab.

CDR3 bases: TGTGCCAGCAGTTTCCCTCCCTACGAGCAGTACTTC. Protein: CASSFPPYEQYF. The J gene is TRBJ2-7, the V gene TRBV27, with D uncertain. The CDR3 length is 12 residues. The ends were cut back, 3 bases at V and 2 bases at J, with 5 bases in the middle. Germline V gene sequence: CDR1 MNHEY, CDR2 SMNVEV (reference sequence).